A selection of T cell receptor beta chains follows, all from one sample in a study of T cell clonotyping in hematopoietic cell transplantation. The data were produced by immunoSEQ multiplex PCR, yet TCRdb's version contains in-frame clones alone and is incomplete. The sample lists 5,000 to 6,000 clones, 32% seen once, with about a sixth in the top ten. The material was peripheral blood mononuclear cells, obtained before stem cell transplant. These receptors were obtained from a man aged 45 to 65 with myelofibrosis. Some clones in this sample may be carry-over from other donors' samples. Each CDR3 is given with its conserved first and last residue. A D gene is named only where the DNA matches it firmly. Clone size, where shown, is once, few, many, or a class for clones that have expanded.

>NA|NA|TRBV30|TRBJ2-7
CAWSVGWNEQYF
TGTGCCTGGAGTGTAGGGTGGAACGAGCAGTACTTC
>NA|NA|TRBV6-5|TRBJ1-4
CASRRMGANEKLFF
TGTGCCAGCAGAAGGATGGGGGCTAATGAAAAACTGTTTTTT
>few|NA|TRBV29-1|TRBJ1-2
CSVEDLTGGGYTF
TGCAGCGTTGAAGATCTCACTGGCGGGGGCTACACCTTC
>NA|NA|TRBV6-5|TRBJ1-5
CASRLVQGQPQHF
TGTGCCAGCAGGTTAGTCCAAGGTCAGCCCCAGCATTTT
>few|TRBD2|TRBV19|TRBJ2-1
CASSISSGGPNEQFF
TGTGCCAGTAGTATCAGTAGCGGGGGCCCAAATGAGCAGTTCTTC
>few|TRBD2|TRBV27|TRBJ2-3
CASSPRLAGATDTQYF
TGTGCCAGCAGTCCACGACTAGCGGGGGCCACAGATACGCAGTATTTT
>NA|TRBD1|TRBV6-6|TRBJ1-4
CASSIDRATTNEKLFF
TGTGCCAGCAGTATCGACAGGGCGACGACTAATGAAAAACTGTTTTTT
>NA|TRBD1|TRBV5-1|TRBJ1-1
CASSSTGGTEAFF
TGCGCCAGCAGCTCTACAGGGGGCACTGAAGCTTTCTTT
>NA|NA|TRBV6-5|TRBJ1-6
CASSYLTGHLNSPLHF
TGTGCCAGCAGTTACCTGACGGGACACCTCAATTCACCCCTCCACTTT
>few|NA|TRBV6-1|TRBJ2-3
CASSEGSEDTQYF
TGTGCCAGCAGTGAAGGCTCAGAGGATACGCAGTATTTT
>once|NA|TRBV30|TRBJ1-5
CAWSVGPLEQPQHF
TGTGCCTGGAGTGTGGGTCCTCTCGAACAGCCCCAGCATTTT
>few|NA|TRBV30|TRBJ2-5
CAWSTTLETQYF
TGTGCCTGGAGTACCACACTAGAGACCCAGTACTTC